Listed here is a single T cell receptor (beta chain). This clone's antigen is unknown. No clone much larger than this one lies a single base away; base qualities are absent. This entry is derived from a study of blood T cells in healthy people across ages (dated by TCRdb to between 2014 and 2017). For the wider study: In model experiments, template switching captured roughly one uniquely barcoded TCR beta cDNA molecule for every two T cells. Using deep sequencing normalized with unique cDNA molecular identifiers, the study measured how TCR beta repertoire diversity changes with age. Using the same blood draw, the study looked at two additional independent replicas of 1 million unique cDNA reads for two donors, one aged 18 to 29 and the other aged 80 or older. To avoid experimental bias, donors of different ages were distributed randomly across sequencing lanes. Donors were grouped into four age groups: young (average roughly 17 years), middle-aged (39), aged (about 60) and long-lived (around 80).

What the work shows at the level of the full study, not this receptor alone: As age increased, observed TCR beta diversity per million T cells dropped in a roughly linear way, and a significant reduction was already evident by age 40. Compared with the aged group, the long-lived group had more naive CD4+ T cells, fewer expanded clones and increased TCR diversity, a pattern suggesting age selection. Bulk unsorted PBMC profiling prevented conclusive comparison of naive and antigen-experienced compartments. Donor CMV infection status was unknown, potentially confounding age-related changes in expanded clonotypes. Estimates of total diversity based on one million sequenced T cells were regarded as lower bounds and as underestimates. A strong correlation was found between observed TCR beta diversity and the percentage of naive T cells measured by flow cytometry.

The donors were roughly 40 Caucasian individuals from Russia, aged roughly 6 to 95 years, who were systemically healthy. Each donor gave approximately 10 milliliters of peripheral blood, collected into EDTA-treated Vacutainer tubes. Ficoll-Paque density-gradient centrifugation was used to isolate PBMCs, with at least 6.5 million per sample. Trizol reagent was used to extract total RNA from PBMCs, with at least 5.5 micrograms per sample. Naive CD45RAhigh/CD27high T cell percentages were measured by flow cytometry on a PBMC aliquot from every donor. At the junction V is shortened by 5 bases and J by 9 bases, with 20 bases in between. The CDR3 spans 16 residues, from the cysteine through the phenylalanine. Only the CDR3 DNA is retained, 48 bases long and in frame from the first base. The CDR1 and CDR2 encoded by the germline V gene are SGHTA and FQGTGA. Receptors were amplified or captured by 5' RACE. The reads were generated on an Illumina HiSeq 2500. A second PCR of about 6 to 11 cycles was run with a J-beta primer mix and a sample-barcoded 5' primer. A template-switch 5' adaptor carrying 12 random nucleotides introduced a unique molecular identifier onto each TCR beta cDNA molecule. Each sample yielded at least 2.5 million CDR3-containing paired-end reads. First-strand cDNA synthesis was performed from all RNA using the Mint cDNA synthesis kit, with priming by a TRBC-specific oligonucleotide. After uracil-DNA glycosylase treatment, a first 18-cycle PCR used universal primers M1SS and BC2_uni_R on all cDNA. As for the original processing: For normalization, 1 million high-quality reads, each with a distinct molecular identifier, were randomly selected from each sample. Instead of being binned into consensus sequences, reads that shared molecular identifiers were thrown out. CDR3 identification, clonotype clustering and error correction used MiTCR with a Q25 quality threshold and the strictest error-elimination algorithm. A nonparametric unseen species model using Euler transformation provided a lower-bound estimate of total TCR beta diversity. The public reads were quality trimmed at Q25 with fastp and then assembled into clones with MiXCR by TCRdb, keeping productive beta chains. Identical CDR3 protein sequences are pooled into one entry, listed with their most common genes and DNA. TCRdb, rather than the study authors, made the V and J calls. In this sample the table shows approximately 730,000 distinct CDR3 sequences, roughly 44% of which occur a single time. 20% to 25% of the sample rests with the top ten.

The receptor was derived from a woman aged 55-69 years in good health. The sequencing sample was made of blood. The rearrangement joined TRBV7-3 to TRBJ1-6, with the D gene call left open. CDR3 loop: CASSPNPTWAGSPLHF. The DNA is TGTGCCAGCAGCCCGAACCCTACATGGGCCGGTTCACCCCTCCACTTT.